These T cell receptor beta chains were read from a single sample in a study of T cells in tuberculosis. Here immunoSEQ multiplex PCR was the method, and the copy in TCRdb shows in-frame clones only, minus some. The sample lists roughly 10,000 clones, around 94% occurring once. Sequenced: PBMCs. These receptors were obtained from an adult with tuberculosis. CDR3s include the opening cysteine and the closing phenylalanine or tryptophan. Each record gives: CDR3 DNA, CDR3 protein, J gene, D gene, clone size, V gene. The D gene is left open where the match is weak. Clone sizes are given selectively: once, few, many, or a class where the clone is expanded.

CDR3nt: TGCGCCAGCAAGCTTCCGGGACAGGGAATCACAGATACGCAGTATTTT; CDR3aa: CASKLPGQGITDTQYF; j_gene: TRBJ2-3; d_gene: TRBD1; abundance: .; v_gene: TRBV5-1
CDR3nt: TGCGCCAGCAGCTTGCACAGGTCCCATGGCTACACCTTC; CDR3aa: CASSLHRSHGYTF; j_gene: TRBJ1-2; d_gene: .; abundance: .; v_gene: TRBV5-1
CDR3nt: TGTGCCAGCAGACAGTTTCAGGGATCCGGTGGCTACACCTTC; CDR3aa: CASRQFQGSGGYTF; j_gene: TRBJ1-2; d_gene: .; abundance: .; v_gene: TRBV13
CDR3nt: TGTGCCAGCAGCTTAAACATTGATGAGCAGTTCTTC; CDR3aa: CASSLNIDEQFF; j_gene: TRBJ2-1; d_gene: .; abundance: .; v_gene: TRBV7-9
CDR3nt: TGTGCCAGCAGTTACGGAGGAAACTACATGAACACTGAAGCTTTCTTT; CDR3aa: CASSYGGNYMNTEAFF; j_gene: TRBJ1-1; d_gene: .; abundance: once; v_gene: TRBV6-5
CDR3nt: TGTGCCAGCAGCTTTGGGGGCTCCGCCTTT; CDR3aa: CASSFGGSAF; j_gene: TRBJ1-1; d_gene: .; abundance: .; v_gene: TRBV5-8
CDR3nt: TGCGCCAGCGGGAAATCCGGGGGTGAGCAGTACTTC; CDR3aa: CASGKSGGEQYF; j_gene: TRBJ2-7; d_gene: .; abundance: .; v_gene: TRBV10-1
CDR3nt: TGCGCCAGCAGCTTAGCAGGGGTACACAATGAGCAGTTCTTC; CDR3aa: CASSLAGVHNEQFF; j_gene: TRBJ2-1; d_gene: .; abundance: .; v_gene: TRBV5-1
CDR3nt: TGCGCCAGCAGCTCGGGACTAGCGGGAGTGACAGATACGCAGTATTTT; CDR3aa: CASSSGLAGVTDTQYF; j_gene: TRBJ2-3; d_gene: TRBD2; abundance: once; v_gene: TRBV5-1
CDR3nt: TGTGCCAGCCTTCCGACAGATTTCTTAGCTAACTATGGCTACACCTTC; CDR3aa: CASLPTDFLANYGYTF; j_gene: TRBJ1-2; d_gene: .; abundance: .; v_gene: TRBV5-6
CDR3nt: TGTGCCAGCAGTTTAAGCCCAGGGAACACCATATATTTT; CDR3aa: CASSLSPGNTIYF; j_gene: TRBJ1-3; d_gene: .; abundance: .; v_gene: TRBV27
CDR3nt: TGTGCCAGCAGCTTAGCTGGGGACTACCAAAAGTTCTTC; CDR3aa: CASSLAGDYQKFF; j_gene: TRBJ2-1; d_gene: TRBD2; abundance: .; v_gene: TRBV7-8
CDR3nt: TGCGCCAGCAGCCCACCGTCGGGCACAGATACGCAGTATTTT; CDR3aa: CASSPPSGTDTQYF; j_gene: TRBJ2-3; d_gene: .; abundance: .; v_gene: TRBV5-1
CDR3nt: TGTGCCAGCAGCCCCACAGGGGGCTCTGGGGCCAACGTCCTGACTTTC; CDR3aa: CASSPTGGSGANVLTF; j_gene: TRBJ2-6; d_gene: TRBD1; abundance: .; v_gene: TRBV7-2
CDR3nt: TGTGCCAGCAGCCCTACTAGCGGGAGGGCCAGGGCAGATACGCAGTATTTT; CDR3aa: CASSPTSGRARADTQYF; j_gene: TRBJ2-3; d_gene: TRBD2; abundance: once; v_gene: TRBV9
CDR3nt: TGTGCCACGCTCCCACTTCACACTAGCGCACACTACAATGAGCAGTTCTTC; CDR3aa: CATLPLHTSAHYNEQFF; j_gene: TRBJ2-1; d_gene: TRBD2; abundance: .; v_gene: TRBV19
CDR3nt: TGTGCCAGCAGGCCCCTTGGGACTAGCGGCTACAATGAGCAGTTCTTC; CDR3aa: CASRPLGTSGYNEQFF; j_gene: TRBJ2-1; d_gene: TRBD2; abundance: .; v_gene: TRBV4-2
CDR3nt: TGCGCCAGCAGCTTCAGTAGCCAGGGAAGGGACACTGAAGCTTTCTTT; CDR3aa: CASSFSSQGRDTEAFF; j_gene: TRBJ1-1; d_gene: .; abundance: .; v_gene: TRBV5-1
CDR3nt: TGTGCCAGCAGTGTACTAGCGGGGGACACCGGGGAGCTGTTTTTT; CDR3aa: CASSVLAGDTGELFF; j_gene: TRBJ2-2; d_gene: TRBD2; abundance: .; v_gene: TRBV2
CDR3nt: TGCGCCAGCAGCTTGGGACTCCCACGAGGAGCTTTCTTT; CDR3aa: CASSLGLPRGAFF; j_gene: TRBJ1-1; d_gene: .; abundance: .; v_gene: TRBV5-1
CDR3nt: TGTGCCACCAGCAGAGAGGGGCGGGGGGAGACCCAGTACTTC; CDR3aa: CATSREGRGETQYF; j_gene: TRBJ2-5; d_gene: TRBD2; abundance: .; v_gene: TRBV15
CDR3nt: TGTGCCAGCAGTGAAGTCAGGGGCCACGAGCAGTACTTC; CDR3aa: CASSEVRGHEQYF; j_gene: TRBJ2-7; d_gene: .; abundance: .; v_gene: TRBV6-1
CDR3nt: TGTGCCAGCAGCTCCTCGGACAGGGGCACAGATACGCAGTATTTT; CDR3aa: CASSSSDRGTDTQYF; j_gene: TRBJ2-3; d_gene: TRBD1; abundance: .; v_gene: TRBV13
CDR3nt: TGCGCCAGCAGCCCGGGACCTAGCGGGATTGTGGTAGGGGAGCTGTTTTTT; CDR3aa: CASSPGPSGIVVGELFF; j_gene: TRBJ2-2; d_gene: TRBD2; abundance: .; v_gene: TRBV4-1
CDR3nt: TGTGCCAGCAGCCCCGGGACAGCTAACTATGGCTACACCTTC; CDR3aa: CASSPGTANYGYTF; j_gene: TRBJ1-2; d_gene: TRBD1; abundance: .; v_gene: TRBV7-9
CDR3nt: TGTGCCAGCAGCCGGGAGGAGGGGCCTGAAGCTTTCTTT; CDR3aa: CASSREEGPEAFF; j_gene: TRBJ1-1; d_gene: .; abundance: .; v_gene: TRBV7-9
CDR3nt: TGCGCCAGCACCGGGACAGTAAGAAACAATGAGCAGTTCTTC; CDR3aa: CASTGTVRNNEQFF; j_gene: TRBJ2-1; d_gene: TRBD1; abundance: .; v_gene: TRBV4-1
CDR3nt: TGCGCCAGCAGCTCTGGAGGACAGGGGGGTGAAAAACTGTTTTTT; CDR3aa: CASSSGGQGGEKLFF; j_gene: TRBJ1-4; d_gene: TRBD1; abundance: once; v_gene: TRBV5-1
CDR3nt: TGTGCCAGCAGTAGACTAGCGGGAGGGTACGAGCAGTACTTC; CDR3aa: CASSRLAGGYEQYF; j_gene: TRBJ2-7; d_gene: TRBD2; abundance: .; v_gene: TRBV6-5
CDR3nt: TGTGCCAGCAGCCACCGGGACAGGGGGCACGAGCAGTACTTC; CDR3aa: CASSHRDRGHEQYF; j_gene: TRBJ2-7; d_gene: TRBD1; abundance: .; v_gene: TRBV7-2